One sample yielded the 8 T cell receptor beta chains listed below, sequenced in a study of CD8 T cells in Susac syndrome. RNA totalling roughly 0.45 to 1 ug underwent reverse transcription with random hexamers. TCRdb processed the immunoSEQ multiplex PCR reads anew with MiXCR; each CDR3 protein has one entry. The table includes some 130,000 distinct CDR3 sequences, around 94% detected once. The material sequenced was CD4+ T cells from PBMCs. The receptors derive from a human donor with multiple sclerosis.

This rearrangement joins TRBV6-6 to TRBJ1-3, with D possibly TRBD1 on 5 matching bases. Trimming took 2 bases from V and 0 from J, leaving 11 bases between them. Looked up from germline, CDR1 is MNHNY and CDR2 is SVGAGI (reference sequence). The CDR3 runs to 16 residues. CDR3 region: CASSYQETVSGNTIYF. For the CDR3, the DNA is TGTGCCAGCAGTTACCAGGAGACAGTCTCTGGAAACACCATATATTTT.

The chain couples TRBV18 to TRBJ1-6; weak D call: TRBD1 (6 bases). The CDR3 length is 14 residues. CDR1 is KGHSH, CDR2 LQKENI, per germline. Trimming removed 6 bases from V and 9 bases from J, with 15 bases in between. The CDR3 coding sequence is TGTGCCAGCTCTCCTGACAGGAGGGGTTCACCCCTCCACTTT. This sequence encodes CASSPDRRGSPLHF.

The V and J genes are TRBV9 and TRBJ1-2; 8 bases align to TRBD1. The germline CDR1 and CDR2 sequences are SGDLS and YYNGEE. J lost 8 bases, V lost 6 bases, and 6 bases had no gene match. The CDR3 has 12 residues. CDR3 sequence: CASTYRGTGYTF. The CDR3 DNA follows: TGTGCCAGCACTTACAGGGGGACGGGCTACACCTTC.

V is TRBV12-3 or TRBV12-4 and J is TRBJ2-6; weak D call: TRBD1 (5 bases). V was clipped by 5 bases and J by 0 bases, with 11 bases between them. The CDR3 loop spans 16 amino acids. CDR3 in DNA: TGTGCCAGCAGTCCATCGACAGACTCTGGGGCCAACGTCCTGACTTTC. It is translated as CASSPSTDSGANVLTF.

The chain links TRBV2 to TRBJ2-5, with D perhaps matching TRBD1 (6 bases). With 2 bases removed from V and 3 bases from J, the gap between germline ends came to 10 bases. The CDR3 is 14 residues long. The germline V gene has CDR1 SNHLY and CDR2 FYNNEI. The CDR3, as DNA: TGTGCCAGCAGTGAAATACAGGGAAAAGAGACCCAGTACTTC. This encodes CASSEIQGKETQYF.

The chain joins TRBV20-1 to TRBJ2-5; no firm D call. Trimming cost V 5 bases and J 4 bases, with 11 bases left between them. Germline V gene sequence: CDR1 DFQATT, CDR2 SNEGSKA (reference sequence). This CDR3 has 12 amino acids. CDR3: CSAALRGETQYF. The CDR3, as DNA: TGCAGTGCTGCTCTACGTGGAGAGACCCAGTACTTC.

The chain is built from TRBV6-2 or TRBV6-3 and TRBJ1-5; D is unresolved. Trimming stripped 8 bases from V and 11 bases from J, with 16 bases between. The CDR3 is 12 amino acids. Germline CDR1 MNHEY, CDR2 SVGEGT. The CDR3 loop reads CASDNSPLAQHF. The CDR3 DNA is TGTGCCAGCGATAACTCCCCTCTTGCCCAGCATTTT.

The rearrangement joins TRBV9 to TRBJ2-7; D is uncertain. Germline CDR1 reads SGDLS; CDR2 reads YYNGEE. V shed 0 bases and J shed 3 bases, with 10 bases lying between them. The CDR3 is made up of 14 amino acids. The chain's CDR3 is CASSVGPSNYEQYF. In DNA, the CDR3 is TGTGCCAGCAGCGTAGGTCCCAGCAACTACGAGCAGTACTTC.